This TCR beta chain was recorded in a study of T cells in Graves' hyperthyroidism and ophthalmopathy (dated by TCRdb to between 2019 and 2020). The study in broad terms: TCR V-J signatures able to tell the groups apart were searched for in a discovery cohort of 90 to 100 patients, of whom more than 40 had Graves' ophthalmopathy and about 55 had stable Graves' hyperthyroidism. Prospective prediction of ophthalmopathy was tested in an independent validation cohort of fewer than 20 hyperthyroidism patients and 17 patients who later progressed to ophthalmopathy. TCR Vbeta CDR3 sequencing of roughly 140 peripheral blood samples (43 ophthalmopathy, some 75 hyperthyroidism and around 17 progressor patients) is reported in the paper. Once sampling was done, hyperthyroidism patients were given methimazole at a starting dose of 30 mg daily, whereas ophthalmopathy patients were given high-dose intravenous methylprednisolone. In addition, the study compared T-cell repertoires in thyroid tissue and in blood from about six Graves' hyperthyroidism patients. The approximately 100 discovery patients were divided at random into training and test sets in a 7:3 ratio.

Comments on this clonotype: No cognate antigen has been identified for it. No much larger clone is present one base from it, and per-base qualities are unavailable.

Patients with uncontrolled infections, other autoimmune diseases, pregnancy or lactation were excluded. Diagnoses were established on the basis of clinical symptoms, serum thyroxine and TRAb, thyroid ultrasound, and orbital computed tomography. Trizol reagent was used to extract total RNA, and RNA quality was then checked on an Agilent 2100 Bioanalyzer. The TCR beta CDR3 regions were amplified from RNA transcripts. The TCR CDR3 was subjected to a first round of RT-PCR using the HTBI primer set and the Qiagen OneStep RT-PCR kit. A second multiplex PCR round built the libraries, followed by size selection and purification. Sequencing of the libraries was done on an Illumina HiSeq2000 using paired-end 100 bp reads. The original methods were these. SOAPnuke was used to process the raw data, throwing out any read that contained adapters or uncalled bases, had a mean Phred below 15, or lacked an exact constant-primer or identifier match. High-quality paired reads were merged using COPE v1.2.5, and each unique nucleotide sequence was defined as a clonotype. MiTCR v1.1 was used to align the clonotypes against IMGT TRBV, TRBD and TRBJ reference segments. The analysis included only V-J combinations with a frequency above 0.0001, which together covered roughly 99% of the repertoires. A TCS score was defined as the ratio of F50 (clonal expansion) to E x V (chaos), with BLOSUM62-based TCRdist applied between CDR3 peptides within each V-J. Welch's t-statistics and random forest reduced around 520 V-J features to 13, which were used in a naive Bayes classifier (R e1071). The similarity between thyroid and blood repertoires was quantified using the Morisita-Horn index. TCRdb took the public reads, trimmed them with fastp at Q25, ran MiXCR for clone calling and kept in-frame beta chains. Rows are unified per CDR3 protein, each entry keeping the most common DNA and genes. TCRdb, not the authors, supplied the V and J calls. The sample table shows hundreds of thousands of distinct CDR3 sequences, and just under 45% are seen once. The top ten constitute 6.5% to 9% of the sample.

Results and caveats for the whole study, not just this receptor: No statistical method was used to fix the sample size in advance, and group allocation was not hidden from the investigators. Blood samples also contained most of the expanded thyroid clonotypes (frequency above 0.001), which suggests that blood repertoires may reflect thyroid immune responses. A model built on a 13 V-J signature distinguished ophthalmopathy from stable hyperthyroidism, reaching around 88% sensitivity and around 82% specificity in cross-validation and 80%/75% in testing. During validation, the model predicted progression to ophthalmopathy a median of around six months ahead of onset, with almost 71% sensitivity and 72.22% specificity.

The sequencing sample was made of peripheral blood or thyroid tissue (not recorded which). This sequence was found in an adult man with Graves' disease, either hyperthyroidism or ophthalmopathy (not recorded which).

The DNA sequence is TGTGCCAGCAGCCAAGAAATGAGGAGTGAAGCTTTCTTT. Translated, it gives CASSQEMRSEAFF. This chain joins TRBV14 to TRBJ1-1; too little of a D gene remains to name it. V drops 0 bases and J drops 7 bases, leaving 9 bases in between. CDR1 and CDR2 are drawn from the germline V gene: SGHDN, FVKESK. The CDR3 has 13 amino acids, counting the end cysteine and phenylalanine. The DNA shown is the 39-base CDR3, in frame from base 1.